These T cell receptor beta chains were read from a single sample in a study of cytomegalovirus exposure and HLA in healthy donors. Here immunoSEQ multiplex PCR was the method, and the copy in TCRdb shows in-frame clones only, minus some. Among some 130,000 clones listed, roughly 63% were seen once. The sequenced material came from PBMCs. The receptors stem from a young man in good health and CMV-seropositive. The CDR3 runs from the conserved cysteine through the conserved F or W. Each record gives: clone size, V gene, D gene, J gene, CDR3 DNA, CDR3 protein. A D gene is named only where the DNA matches it firmly. Only part of the rows carry a size: once, few, many, or a class if the clone is expanded.

>few|TRBV15|TRBD2|TRBJ2-5
TGTGCCACCAGCAGGAGGGGACTAGCGGGAGGGCAGGAGACCCAGTACTTC
CATSRRGLAGGQETQYF
>.|TRBV10-2|.|TRBJ1-6
TGCGCCAGCAGTGTGGCACGTACAAATTCACCCCTCCACTTT
CASSVARTNSPLHF
>.|TRBV19|.|TRBJ1-5
TGTGCCAGTATGCAATGGCAGGGCAATCAGCCCCAGCATTTT
CASMQWQGNQPQHF
>.|TRBV12-5|.|TRBJ2-3
TGTGCTAGTGGTTCAACTAGCACAGATACGCAGTATTTT
CASGSTSTDTQYF
>.|TRBV2|.|TRBJ2-2
TGTGCCAGCAAATCTATGGCCGGGGAGCTGTTTTTT
CASKSMAGELFF
>.|TRBV4-2|TRBD1|TRBJ1-4
TGTGCCAGCAGCCAAGATATCAGGGGGCTTGATGAAAAACTGTTTTTT
CASSQDIRGLDEKLFF
>.|TRBV5-1|.|TRBJ2-1
TGCGCCAGTACGATATCACTAACATACAATGAGCAGTTCTTC
CASTISLTYNEQFF
>.|TRBV19|TRBD1|TRBJ2-1
TGTGCCAGTAGTAGGGGACAGGGGATCTCCTACAATGAGCAGTTCTTC
CASSRGQGISYNEQFF
>.|TRBV27|TRBD1|TRBJ1-2
TGTGCCAGCAGTTTCCGGACAGGGCTAAGCTATGGCTACACCTTC
CASSFRTGLSYGYTF
>.|TRBV5-4|.|TRBJ2-5
TGTGCCAGCAGCCCGCGGGAAGGGGGCCGGGGTTACCAAGAGACCCAGTACTTC
CASSPREGGRGYQETQYF
>.|TRBV6-1|TRBD1|TRBJ2-7
TGTGCCAGCTCTTGGACAGGGTTCAACGAGCAGTACTTC
CASSWTGFNEQYF
>.|TRBV6-5|.|TRBJ1-2
TGTGCCAGCAGTTACGGGCAGGTAGCGGGGTATGGCTACACCTTC
CASSYGQVAGYGYTF
>few|TRBV2|TRBD1|TRBJ2-3
TGTGCCAGCAGTGCGGACAGGGTGGGCACAGATACGCAGTATTTT
CASSADRVGTDTQYF
>.|TRBV5-6|TRBD1|TRBJ2-7
TGTGCCAGCAGCCCAATGACAGGGAACTCCTACGAGCAGTACTTC
CASSPMTGNSYEQYF
>.|TRBV10-3|.|TRBJ2-5
TGTGCCATCAGGGTCAGCGGCGGGGAAGAGACCCAGTACTTC
CAIRVSGGEETQYF
>.|TRBV5-6|.|TRBJ2-7
TGTGCCAGCAGCGCACAGGGCCCTCTAATCGAGCAGTACTTC
CASSAQGPLIEQYF
>.|TRBV6-1|.|TRBJ2-1
TGTGCCAGCACCCGGTTAGGGAGCTTCAATGAGCAGTTCTTC
CASTRLGSFNEQFF
>.|TRBV6-6|.|TRBJ2-7
TGTGCCAGCAGTTACTCGATCCAACTTACCTACGAGCAGTACTTC
CASSYSIQLTYEQYF
>.|TRBV4-3|.|TRBJ2-1
TGCGCCAGCAGCCAAGTCTGGGGCCGGTCCCACTACAATGAGCAGTTCTTC
CASSQVWGRSHYNEQFF
>.|TRBV7-2|TRBD2|TRBJ2-1
TGTGCCAGCAGCTCTCCTAGGCGATTAGCGGGAGTGTGGAATGAGCAGTTCTTC
CASSSPRRLAGVWNEQFF
>.|TRBV11-1|TRBD1|TRBJ2-7
TGTGCCAGCCCAAACCGGGACAGGGCAATTTACGAGCAGTACTTC
CASPNRDRAIYEQYF
>.|TRBV15|TRBD2|TRBJ2-1
TGTGCCACCAGCAGAGACCCGGGGACTAGCGCAAGCTCCTACAATGAGCAGTTCTTC
CATSRDPGTSASSYNEQFF
>.|TRBV11-3|.|TRBJ2-1
TGTGCCAGCAGCACCGATGGCCATGAGCAGTTCTTC
CASSTDGHEQFF
>.|TRBV5-4|TRBD1|TRBJ2-7
TGTGCCAGCAGCTACACAGGGGGCCCCTACGAGCAGTACTTC
CASSYTGGPYEQYF
>few|TRBV5-1|TRBD2|TRBJ2-7
TGCGCCAGCAGCTCAAGGACTAGCGGGAGGGCCGCTGGCTACGAGCAGTACTTC
CASSSRTSGRAAGYEQYF
>once|TRBV4-3|.|TRBJ2-3
TGCGCCAGCAGCCAAGATCTGGGCAGCGGAGATACGCAGTATTTT
CASSQDLGSGDTQYF
>.|TRBV9|TRBD2|TRBJ2-7
TGTGCCAGCAGCGCCTCCCCGGGGACTAGCTACGAGCAGTACTTC
CASSASPGTSYEQYF
>.|TRBV18|.|TRBJ2-3
TGTGCCAGCTCACCACCCGGGACAGCTCGGGGAGGTACGCAGTATTTT
CASSPPGTARGGTQYF